The T cell receptor (beta chain) described here comes from a study of post-analysis software for immune sequencing data. Prepared TCR beta cDNA libraries contained unique molecular identifiers. TCRdb analysed the PCR reads with MiXCR anew, one entry per CDR3 protein. The sample has roughly 730,000 distinct CDR3 sequences; 30% are singletons. The CDR3 is 12 residues long. V was pared by 5 bases and J by 5 bases, with 12 bases between. Germline V lookup: CDR1 SQVTM, CDR2 ANQGSEA. Notes on the study in general: Five TRBV segments, including TRBV5-6, TRBV5-1 and TRBV20-1, were more frequent in patients than controls.

This clonotype was observed a few times. The antigen remains undetermined. Sequenced sample: blood. This chain joins TRBV29-1 and TRBJ1-1; possible D gene TRBD1, 6 bases. This TCR was recovered from a girl between 10 and 17 years old with multiple sclerosis. In nucleotides, the CDR3 is TGCAGCGTTTGGGGGCTGGGGACTGAAGCTTTCTTT. This codes for CSVWGLGTEAFF.